What follows describes a single T cell receptor (beta chain). Its antigen specificity is not known. No base quality values were provided; no much bigger clone lies one nucleotide off. The trial excluded patients who had a history of autoimmune disease or who were on systemic immunosuppression. In every dose cohort, peripheral blood was drawn for TCR sequencing at baseline, cycle 4 day 1, and cycle 7 day 1. Samples came from an open-label, multicenter, first-in-human phase I dose-escalation trial of ivuxolimab. Adults with locally advanced or metastatic melanoma, renal cell carcinoma, hepatocellular carcinoma or head and neck squamous cell carcinoma were enrolled in the trial. Before TCR sequencing, CD4+ and CD8+ T cells were separately sorted from peripheral blood. The germline V end is reduced by 6 bases and the J end by 2 bases; junction bases left unmatched: 4. The germline V gene yields MNHEY for CDR1 and SVGAGI for CDR2. The CDR3 numbers 14 residues from cysteine through phenylalanine. Solely the CDR3 DNA is kept, with 42 bases framed from the first base.

This sample was taken from a study of OX40 agonist ivuxolimab in advanced cancers. For the wider study: Ivuxolimab, which targeted the costimulatory receptor OX40 (CD134), was an agonistic, fully human IgG2 monoclonal antibody. Partial responses occurred in three dose-escalation patients, of whom one had hepatocellular carcinoma and two had cutaneous melanoma. In the dose-escalation cohort, around four fifths of patients were male, and the mean age was roughly 60 years with a range of roughly 20 to 79. Intravenous ivuxolimab was administered to patients every 2 weeks at six dose levels: 0.01, 0.1, 0.3, 1.5, 3 and 10 mg/kg. The paper describes the monotherapy dose-escalation part (N ≈ 52 patients) of the phase I trial of ivuxolimab. Among the roughly 54 dose-escalation patients, some 19 had hepatocellular carcinoma, approximately 15 melanoma, 9 renal cell carcinoma and 9 head and neck cancer. The purpose of peripheral TCRbeta sequencing was to test whether ivuxolimab changed TCR sequence diversity and led to clonal T-cell expansion. Patients were allowed to have had prior anti-PD-1, anti-PD-L1 or anti-CTLA-4 therapy, and around 41% of the dose-escalation patients had previously received checkpoint inhibitors.

Paper-wide results and their limitations: Partial responders in the 0.1-3.0 mg/kg groups had among the lowest normalized peripheral clonal expansion, especially among CD8+ T cells. After ivuxolimab, more expanded clones were found on average in CD8+ T cells than in CD4+ T cells. Low levels of normalized T-cell clonal expansion were also seen in some nonresponding patients. Antigen specificity was not determined for the clonally expanded peripheral T cells. At doses of 0.1 to 3.0 mg/kg, clonal expansion of both CD4+ and CD8+ T cells in blood was seen between baseline and week 6.

Genomic DNA was isolated from the sorted cells so that the TCRbeta CDR3 region could be sequenced. TCRbeta CDR3 regions were sequenced using the immunoSEQ Assay. This is the immuneACCESS table as TCRdb keeps it, with only in-frame sequences that have V and J called. A part of the clones is gone; compared with another copy, unresolved V genes explain less than half, and the rest is unexplained. Present in this sample are about 68,000 clones, approximately 81% of which were seen just once. 0.6% to 0.85% of the sample belongs to the ten largest clones. The sequence is built from TRBV6-5 and TRBJ2-7, with 10 bases aligning to TRBD1. The source is an adult with an advanced solid tumor such as melanoma, head and neck, liver or kidney cancer. Sequences were derived from CD4+ or CD8+ T cells sorted from blood, sampled in a trial of the OX40 agonist ivuxolimab. This receptor carries the CDR3 CASRTGTGAYEQYF. In nucleotides, the sequence is TGTGCCAGCAGAACCGGGACAGGGGCCTACGAGCAGTACTTC.